This passage covers 13 T cell receptor beta chains from one sample sequenced in a study of blood T cell repertoires in COVID-19. Repertoires were generated with immunoSEQ multiplex PCR, while TCRdb's copy carries only in-frame clones and drops some. The sample has approximately 150,000 clones, over 75% seen once. The sample comprised peripheral blood. The receptors shown here come from a man in his late teens or twenties with COVID-19, enrolled during active disease.

The chain combines TRBV9 with TRBJ2-1; tentatively, D is TRBD1 (6 bases). Germline V gene sequence: CDR1 SGDLS, CDR2 YYNGEE. Trimming removed 3 bases at V and 6 bases at J, with 10 bases between. This CDR3 contains 13 residues. CDR3 DNA: TGTGCCAGCAGCGAGGACAGCGCCAATGAGCAGTTCTTC. Protein product: CASSEDSANEQFF. The whole variable domain, remainder taken from reference TRBV9 and TRBJ2-1, is DSGVTQTPKHLITATGQRVTLRCSPRSGDLSVYWYQQSLDQGLQFLIQYYNGEERAKGNILERFSAQQFPDLHSELNLSSLELGDSALYFCASSEDSANEQFFGPGTRLTVL.

The chain is built from TRBV5-1 and TRBJ2-5; tentative D call: TRBD2 (6 bases). Germline CDR1 and CDR2: SGHRS and YFSETQ. V was shortened by 9 bases and J by 1 base, with 16 bases between the two germline ends. CDR3 length equals 14 residues. CDR3 nucleotide sequence: TGCGCCACCAGACTAGAGCCCGCCCAAGAGACCCAGTACTTC. Its protein product is CATRLEPAQETQYF.

This clone has just a few counts. The chain links TRBV7-2 to TRBJ2-3; possibly TRBD2 for D (6 bases). Trimming stripped 2 bases from V and 2 bases from J, with 11 bases between. Germline CDR1 and CDR2: SGHTA and FQGNSA. This CDR3 contains 15 residues. The CDR3 nucleotides are TGTGCCAGCAGCTTACTAGCTAGCGCCACAGATACGCAGTATTTT. Protein product: CASSLLASATDTQYF.

This chain connects TRBV28 to TRBJ2-5; D is possibly TRBD2 (6 bases). The V gene lost 1 base and the J gene lost 4 bases, with 13 bases spanning the gap. This CDR3 is 15 amino acids long. The V gene's germline CDR1 is MDHEN and CDR2 SYDVKM. In DNA form, the CDR3 reads TGTGCCAGCAGTTTATATGCGGGGCTTGGAGAGACCCAGTACTTC. Translating gives CASSLYAGLGETQYF.

J is TRBJ2-1 and V is TRBV7-6; D not resolved. The V and J ends lost 5 bases and 10 bases respectively, with 9 bases between them. CDR1 and CDR2 from the germline V gene are SGHVS and FNYEAQ. The CDR3 has 11 residues. CDR3 sequence: CASSPLREQFF. The DNA of the CDR3 is TGTGCCAGCAGCCCTTTGCGGGAGCAGTTCTTC.

The gene calls are TRBV10-3 and TRBJ2-2; D not resolved. CDR1 and CDR2 (germline): ENHRY, SYGVKD. The CDR3 has 12 residues. The ends were cut back, 8 bases at V and 6 bases at J, with 10 bases in the middle. The CDR3 DNA is TGTGCCATCTTACAGATTTCCGGGGAGCTGTTTTTT. It translates to CAILQISGELFF.

The chain is built from TRBV30 and TRBJ2-7, with 15 bases identical to TRBD2. The CDR3 runs to 15 residues. V lost 2 bases, J lost 7 bases, and 6 bases stayed unmatched. Germline CDR1 is GTSNPN and CDR2 is SVGIG (reference sequence). In DNA form, the CDR3 reads TGTGCCTGGAGTATGGGACTAGCGGGAGGCAGGGAGCAGTACTTC. This translates into CAWSMGLAGGREQYF.

This chain uses TRBV11-2 with TRBJ2-3; 7 positions match TRBD2. The germline gives CDR1 SGHAT, CDR2 FQNNGV. This CDR3 is built from 20 residues. With V trimmed by 0 bases and J by 5 bases, 20 bases remained unmatched. CDR3 bases: TGTGCCAGCAGCTTAGAGTTCGGGGTTCTGCCAGCGGGAAATGTAGATACGCAGTATTTT. Its translation: CASSLEFGVLPAGNVDTQYF.

This rearrangement joins TRBV4-1 to TRBJ1-1; no clear D. V was cut by 2 bases and J by 0 bases, with 13 bases left in between. The CDR3 is 16 amino acids. CDR1 and CDR2 (germline): MGHRA, YSYEKL. CDR3 bases: TGCGCCAGCAGCCAAAGACTGGCGCCGCTGAACACTGAAGCTTTCTTT. This encodes CASSQRLAPLNTEAFF.

The V call is TRBV5-1, the J call TRBJ1-2; TRBD1 aligns across 11 bases. The CDR3 has 15 amino acids. Trimming cost V 4 bases and J 5 bases; bases outside gene matches: 7. Germline CDR1 reads SGHRS; CDR2 reads YFSETQ. CDR3 loop: CASSAGQGAKYGYTF. Written as DNA, the CDR3 is TGCGCCAGCAGCGCTGGACAGGGGGCAAAGTATGGCTACACCTTC.

This chain connects TRBV7-9 to TRBJ1-6; 11 bases are shared with TRBD1. Trimming at V came to 4 bases and at J to 8 bases, leaving 7 bases not matched to a gene. The CDR3 has 16 amino acids. Germline V lookup: CDR1 SEHNR, CDR2 FQNEAQ (reference sequence). The CDR3 DNA follows: TGTGCCAGCAGCTCCGGGGACAGGGGGTGGGATTCACCCCTCCACTTT. Translated: CASSSGDRGWDSPLHF.

CDR3 in DNA: TGTGCCAGCAGCCAAGACCCAGCGGCCTACAATGAGCAGTTCTTC. Residues: CASSQDPAAYNEQFF. This rearrangement joins TRBV3-1 (or the pseudogene TRBV3-2) to TRBJ2-1; possible D gene TRBD2, 5 bases. V shed 0 bases and J shed 2 bases, with 8 bases lying between them. Germline V gene lookup returns CDR1 LGHDT and CDR2 YNNKEL (reference sequence). CDR3 length: 15 residues.

CDR3 protein: CASSLMGADTQYF. The CDR3 nucleotides read TGTGCCAGCAGCTTGATGGGAGCCGATACGCAGTATTTT. This rearrangement joins TRBV5-4 to TRBJ2-3, with D tentatively TRBD2 (5 bases). V lost 1 base, J lost 6 bases, and 9 bases lay in between. The V gene's germline CDR1 is SGHNT and CDR2 YYREEE (reference sequence). This CDR3 contains 13 residues. The whole variable domain, filled in from reference TRBV5-4 and TRBJ2-3, reads ETGVTQSPTHLIKTRGQQVTLRCSSQSGHNTVSWYQQALGQGPQFIFQYYREEENGRGNFPPRFSGLQFPNYSSELNVNALELDDSALYLCASSLMGADTQYFGPGTRLTVL.